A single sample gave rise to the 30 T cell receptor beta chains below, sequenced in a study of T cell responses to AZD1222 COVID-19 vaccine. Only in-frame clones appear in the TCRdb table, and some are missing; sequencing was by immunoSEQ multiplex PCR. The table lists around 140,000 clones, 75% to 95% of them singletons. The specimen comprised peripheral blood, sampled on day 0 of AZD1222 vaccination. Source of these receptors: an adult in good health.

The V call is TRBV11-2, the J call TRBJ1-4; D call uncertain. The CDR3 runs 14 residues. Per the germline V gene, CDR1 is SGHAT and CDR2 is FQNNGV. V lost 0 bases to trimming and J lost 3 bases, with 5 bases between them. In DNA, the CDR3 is TGTGCCAGCAGCTTAGAGGCAGCTAATGAAAAACTGTTTTTT. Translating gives CASSLEAANEKLFF.

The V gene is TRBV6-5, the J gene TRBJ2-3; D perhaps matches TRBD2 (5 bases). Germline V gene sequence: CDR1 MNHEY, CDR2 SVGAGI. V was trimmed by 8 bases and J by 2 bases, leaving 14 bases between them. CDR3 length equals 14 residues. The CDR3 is CASHRRTLTDTQYF. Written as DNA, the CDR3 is TGTGCCAGCCACCGGAGGACCCTCACAGATACGCAGTATTTT.

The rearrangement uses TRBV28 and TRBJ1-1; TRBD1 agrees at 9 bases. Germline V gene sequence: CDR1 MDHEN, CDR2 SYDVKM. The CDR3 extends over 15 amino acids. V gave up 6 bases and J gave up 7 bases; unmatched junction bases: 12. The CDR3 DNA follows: TGTGCCAGCAGGATGACAGGGGGGGAATATAGTGAAGCTTTCTTT. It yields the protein CASRMTGGEYSEAFF.

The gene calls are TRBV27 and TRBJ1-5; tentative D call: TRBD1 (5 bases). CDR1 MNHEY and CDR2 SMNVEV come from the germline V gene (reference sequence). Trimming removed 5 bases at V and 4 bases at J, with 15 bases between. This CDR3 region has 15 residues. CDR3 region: CASSTRGGGNQPQHF. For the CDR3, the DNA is TGTGCCAGCAGTACCCGCGGGGGTGGGAATCAGCCCCAGCATTTT.

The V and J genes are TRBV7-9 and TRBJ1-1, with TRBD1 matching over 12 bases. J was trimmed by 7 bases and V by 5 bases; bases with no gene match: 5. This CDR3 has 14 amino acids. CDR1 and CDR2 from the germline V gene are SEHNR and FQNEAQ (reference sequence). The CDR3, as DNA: TGTGCCAGCAGCCGGGACAGGGGGCAGGTTGAAGCTTTCTTT. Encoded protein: CASSRDRGQVEAFF.

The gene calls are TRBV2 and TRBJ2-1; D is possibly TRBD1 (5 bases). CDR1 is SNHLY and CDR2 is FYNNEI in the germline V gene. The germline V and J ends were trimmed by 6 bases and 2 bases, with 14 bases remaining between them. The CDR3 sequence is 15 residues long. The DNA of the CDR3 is TGTGCCAGCAGGGGGCCGGAACAGGCCTACAATGAGCAGTTCTTC. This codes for CASRGPEQAYNEQFF.

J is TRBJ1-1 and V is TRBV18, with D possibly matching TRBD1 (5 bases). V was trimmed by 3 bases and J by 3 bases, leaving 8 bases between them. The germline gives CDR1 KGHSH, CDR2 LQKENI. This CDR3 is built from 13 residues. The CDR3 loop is CASSPQGYTEAFF. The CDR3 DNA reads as TGTGCCAGCTCACCTCAGGGTTACACTGAAGCTTTCTTT.

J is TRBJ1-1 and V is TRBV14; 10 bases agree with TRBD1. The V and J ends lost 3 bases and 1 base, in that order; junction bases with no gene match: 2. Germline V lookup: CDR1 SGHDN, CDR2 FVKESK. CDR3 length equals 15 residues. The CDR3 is CASSQRTGGNTEAFF. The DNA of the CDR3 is TGTGCCAGCAGCCAGCGGACAGGGGGGAACACTGAAGCTTTCTTT.

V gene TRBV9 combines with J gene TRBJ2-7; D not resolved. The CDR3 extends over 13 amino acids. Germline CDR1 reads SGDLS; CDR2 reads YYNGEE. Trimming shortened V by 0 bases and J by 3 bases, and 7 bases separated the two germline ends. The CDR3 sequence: CASSVDLYYEQYF. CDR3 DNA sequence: TGTGCCAGCAGCGTAGACCTATACTACGAGCAGTACTTC. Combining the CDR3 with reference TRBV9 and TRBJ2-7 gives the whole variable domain DSGVTQTPKHLITATGQRVTLRCSPRSGDLSVYWYQQSLDQGLQFLIQYYNGEERAKGNILERFSAQQFPDLHSELNLSSLELGDSALYFCASSVDLYYEQYFGPGTRLTVT.

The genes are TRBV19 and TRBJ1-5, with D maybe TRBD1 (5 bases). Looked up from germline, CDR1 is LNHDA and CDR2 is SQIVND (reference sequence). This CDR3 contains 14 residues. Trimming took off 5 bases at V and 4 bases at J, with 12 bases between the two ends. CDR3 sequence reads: CASSPGGGNQPQHF. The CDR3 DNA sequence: TGTGCCAGTAGTCCCGGGGGGGGGAATCAGCCCCAGCATTTT. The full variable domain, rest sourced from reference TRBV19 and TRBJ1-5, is DGGITQSPKYLFRKEGQNVTLSCEQNLNHDAMYWYRQDPGQGLRLIYYSQIVNDFQKGDIAEGYSVSREKKESFPLTVTSAQKNPTAFYLCASSPGGGNQPQHFGDGTRLSIL.

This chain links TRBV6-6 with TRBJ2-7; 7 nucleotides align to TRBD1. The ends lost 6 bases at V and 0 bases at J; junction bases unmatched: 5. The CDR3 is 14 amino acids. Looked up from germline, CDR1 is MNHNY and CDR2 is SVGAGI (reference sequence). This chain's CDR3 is CASSPGTVSYEQYF. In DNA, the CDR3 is TGTGCCAGCAGCCCCGGGACAGTCTCCTACGAGCAGTACTTC.

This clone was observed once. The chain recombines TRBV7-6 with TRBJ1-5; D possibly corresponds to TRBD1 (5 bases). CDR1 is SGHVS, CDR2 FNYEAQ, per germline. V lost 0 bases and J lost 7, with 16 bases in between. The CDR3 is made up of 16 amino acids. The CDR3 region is CASSLALAGLKQPQHF. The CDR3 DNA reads TGTGCCAGCAGCTTAGCGCTGGCAGGGTTGAAACAGCCCCAGCATTTT.

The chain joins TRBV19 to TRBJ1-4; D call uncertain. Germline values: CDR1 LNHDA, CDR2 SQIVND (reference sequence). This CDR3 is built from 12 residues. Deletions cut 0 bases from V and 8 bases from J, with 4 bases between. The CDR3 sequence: CASSIDHEKLFF. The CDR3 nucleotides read TGTGCCAGTAGTATAGATCACGAAAAACTGTTTTTT.

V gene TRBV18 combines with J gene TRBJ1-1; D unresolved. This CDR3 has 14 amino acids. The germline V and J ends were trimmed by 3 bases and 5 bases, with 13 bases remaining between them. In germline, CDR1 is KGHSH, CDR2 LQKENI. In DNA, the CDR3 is TGTGCCAGCTCACCTGTCGGTAGTATTACTGAAGCTTTCTTT. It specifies CASSPVGSITEAFF.

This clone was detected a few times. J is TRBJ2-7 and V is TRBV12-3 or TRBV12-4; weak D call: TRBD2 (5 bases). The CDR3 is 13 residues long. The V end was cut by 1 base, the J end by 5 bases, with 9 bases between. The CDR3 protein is CASSLVGVHEQYF. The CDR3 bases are TGTGCCAGCAGTTTAGTCGGGGTCCACGAGCAGTACTTC.

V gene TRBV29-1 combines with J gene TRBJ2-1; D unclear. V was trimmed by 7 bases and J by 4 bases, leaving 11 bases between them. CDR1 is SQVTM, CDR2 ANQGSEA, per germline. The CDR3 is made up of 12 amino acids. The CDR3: CSAGPPYNEQFF. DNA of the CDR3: TGCAGCGCTGGGCCCCCTTACAATGAGCAGTTCTTC.

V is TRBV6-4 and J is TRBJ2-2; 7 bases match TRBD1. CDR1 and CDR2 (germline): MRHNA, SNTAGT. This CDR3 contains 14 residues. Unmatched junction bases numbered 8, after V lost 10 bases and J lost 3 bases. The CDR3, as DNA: TGTGCCACCCGCCGGACAGGAGACACCGGGGAGCTGTTTTTT. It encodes CATRRTGDTGELFF.

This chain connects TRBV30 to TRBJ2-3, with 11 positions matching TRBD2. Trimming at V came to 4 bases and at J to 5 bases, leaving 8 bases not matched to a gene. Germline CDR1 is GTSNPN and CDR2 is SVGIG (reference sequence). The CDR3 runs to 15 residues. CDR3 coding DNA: TGTGCCTGGACCAAGACTAGCGGGATTGGAGATACGCAGTATTTT. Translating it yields CAWTKTSGIGDTQYF.

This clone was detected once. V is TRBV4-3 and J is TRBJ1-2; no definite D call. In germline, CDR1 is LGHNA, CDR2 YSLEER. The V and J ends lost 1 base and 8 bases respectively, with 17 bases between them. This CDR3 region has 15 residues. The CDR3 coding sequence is TGCGCCAGCAGCCAAGCACAGCTGGCAGGAACAGGCTACACCTTC. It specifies CASSQAQLAGTGYTF.

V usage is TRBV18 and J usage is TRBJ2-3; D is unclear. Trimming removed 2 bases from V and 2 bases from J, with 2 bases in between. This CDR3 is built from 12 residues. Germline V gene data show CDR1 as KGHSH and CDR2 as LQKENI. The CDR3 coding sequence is TGTGCCAGCTCACCAAACACAGATACGCAGTATTTT. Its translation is CASSPNTDTQYF.

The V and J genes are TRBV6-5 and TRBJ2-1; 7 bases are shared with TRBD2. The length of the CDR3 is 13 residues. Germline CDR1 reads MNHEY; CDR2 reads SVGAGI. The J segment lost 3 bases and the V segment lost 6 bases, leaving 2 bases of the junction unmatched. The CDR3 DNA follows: TGTGCCAGCAGCACTAGCGTCTACAATGAGCAGTTCTTC. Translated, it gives CASSTSVYNEQFF.

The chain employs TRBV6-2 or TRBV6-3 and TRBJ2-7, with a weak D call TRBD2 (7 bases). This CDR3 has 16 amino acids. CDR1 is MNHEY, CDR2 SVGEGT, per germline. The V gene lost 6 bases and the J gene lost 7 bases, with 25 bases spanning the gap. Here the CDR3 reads CASSPTTGTTLWEQYF. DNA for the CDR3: TGTGCCAGCAGCCCAACAACAGGGACTACCCTCTGGGAGCAGTACTTC.

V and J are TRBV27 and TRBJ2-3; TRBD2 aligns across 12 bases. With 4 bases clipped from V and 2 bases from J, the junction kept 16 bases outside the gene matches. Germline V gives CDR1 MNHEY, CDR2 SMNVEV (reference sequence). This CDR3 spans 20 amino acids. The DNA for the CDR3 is TGTGCCAGCAGTTCCGCCCCCCTAGCGGGGGGGCCCAGAGCCACAGATACGCAGTATTTT. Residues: CASSSAPLAGGPRATDTQYF.

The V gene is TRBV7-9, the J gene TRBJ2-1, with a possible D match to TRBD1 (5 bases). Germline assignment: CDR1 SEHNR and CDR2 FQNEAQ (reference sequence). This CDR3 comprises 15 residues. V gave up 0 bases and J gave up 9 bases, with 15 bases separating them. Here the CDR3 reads CASSLAGARTIEQFF. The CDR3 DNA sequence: TGTGCCAGCAGCTTAGCTGGGGCCCGCACTATTGAGCAGTTCTTC.

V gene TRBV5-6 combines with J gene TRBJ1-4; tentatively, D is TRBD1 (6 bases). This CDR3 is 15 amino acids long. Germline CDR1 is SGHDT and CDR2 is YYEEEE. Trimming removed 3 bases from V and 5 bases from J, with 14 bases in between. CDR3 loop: CASSSLTGHNEKLFF. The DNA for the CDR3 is TGTGCCAGCAGCTCACTGACAGGACACAATGAAAAACTGTTTTTT.

This chain's CDR3 is CASSLGGAHEKLFF. The CDR3 nucleotides read TGTGCCAGCAGCTTAGGGGGCGCACATGAAAAACTGTTTTTT. The J gene is TRBJ1-4, the V gene TRBV7-2; D might be TRBD1 (5 bases). Germline V gene lookup returns CDR1 SGHTA and CDR2 FQGNSA. Trimming removed 1 base from V and 6 bases from J, with 9 bases in between. The CDR3 contains 14 residues.

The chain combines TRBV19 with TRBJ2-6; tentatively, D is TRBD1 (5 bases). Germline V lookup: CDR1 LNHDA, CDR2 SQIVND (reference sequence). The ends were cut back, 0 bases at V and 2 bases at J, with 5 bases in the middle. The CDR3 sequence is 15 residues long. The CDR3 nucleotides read TGTGCCAGTAGTATAGAAGGGGCTGGGGCCAACGTCCTGACTTTC. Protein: CASSIEGAGANVLTF.

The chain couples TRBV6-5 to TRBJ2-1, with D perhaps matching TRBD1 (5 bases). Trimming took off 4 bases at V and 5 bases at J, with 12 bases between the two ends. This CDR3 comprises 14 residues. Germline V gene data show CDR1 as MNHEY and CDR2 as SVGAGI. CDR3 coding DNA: TGTGCCAGCAGTTGGATAGGGGCCCACAATGAGCAGTTCTTC. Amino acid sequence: CASSWIGAHNEQFF.

In nucleotides, the CDR3 is TGTGCCAGCAGTCGGGACTCGACTGGGGAGCAGTACTTC. Its translation is CASSRDSTGEQYF. The rearrangement uses TRBV2 and TRBJ2-7, with TRBD2 as a possible D gene (6 bases). V was trimmed by 5 bases and J by 7 bases, leaving 15 bases between them. This CDR3 has 13 residues. Per germline, CDR1 SNHLY and CDR2 FYNNEI.

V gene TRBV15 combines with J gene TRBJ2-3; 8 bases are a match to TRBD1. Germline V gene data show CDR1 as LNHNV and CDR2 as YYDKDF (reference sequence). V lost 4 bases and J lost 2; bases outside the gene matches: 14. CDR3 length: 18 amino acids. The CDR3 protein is CATSKTTGTGRPTDTQYF. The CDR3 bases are TGTGCCACCAGCAAAACCACCGGGACAGGCCGGCCCACAGATACGCAGTATTTT.